This TCR beta chain was found in a study of shared clonotypes between healthy human individuals. About the research overall: A donor's plate count was three for CD4 naive and three for CD4 memory; CD8 naive had two and CD8 memory one. Study-level points and caveats: Genetic and exposure-history diversity was limited by the small donor number.

Libraries were prepared by immunoSEQ multiplex PCR; TCRdb keeps only in-frame clonotypes and omits some of them. The repertoire holds about 2.3 million clones, over 85% seen once, with about 0.39% in the top ten. A remark on this clone: Its cognate antigen is unknown.

This TCR was sampled from a man younger than 30 in good health. Some clones in this sample may be carry-over from other donors' samples. Sequences were obtained from naive CD4+ T cells from PBMCs. Subset denoted: CD45RA+ positively selected.

The CDR3 region has the DNA TGTGCCAGCAGTACCGGGCGCACCGAGCAGTACTTC. It yields the protein CASSTGRTEQYF. The chain links TRBV28 to TRBJ2-7; D remains unclear. The V end lost 5 bases, the J end lost 6 bases, and 11 bases lay between the germline ends. The CDR3 loop spans 12 amino acids. Germline V gives CDR1 MDHEN, CDR2 SYDVKM.